Listed below are T cell receptor beta chains from one sample, sequenced in a study of siplizumab effects on memory and regulatory T cells. Assay: immunoSEQ multiplex PCR; the TCRdb copy retains only in-frame clones and omits some. The sample lists 3,000 to 4,000 clones, 50% to 65% occurring once. These receptors have no identified antigens. The sequenced material came from CFSE-low (dividing) CD8+ T cells sorted from an allogeneic mixed lymphocyte reaction. The receptors here all came from a human donor in good health; the cells came from an allogeneic mixed lymphocyte reaction. Some clones in this sample may be carry-over from other donors' samples. Each CDR3 is given with its conserved first and last residue. The D gene is left open where the match is weak. A clone size is listed for some rows: how often the clone was seen (once, few, many), or a class if it is expanded.

D gene,clone size,V gene,J gene,CDR3 protein,CDR3 DNA
TRBD2,few,TRBV27,TRBJ2-1,CASSFGGIEQFF,TGTGCCAGCAGTTTCGGGGGGATTGAGCAGTTCTTC
TRBD1,.,TRBV13,TRBJ1-1,CASSSGQELEAFF,TGTGCCAGCAGCTCAGGACAGGAACTTGAAGCTTTCTTT
TRBD2,.,TRBV27,TRBJ2-7,CASSMTSGKTYEQYF,TGTGCCAGCAGTATGACTAGCGGTAAGACCTACGAGCAGTACTTC
.,.,TRBV11-3,TRBJ1-1,CASSLVSGGGTEAFF,TGTGCCAGCAGCTTAGTTTCCGGGGGAGGAACTGAAGCTTTCTTT
.,.,TRBV4-1,TRBJ2-7,CASSQTGGYEQYF,TGCGCCAGCAGCCAAACAGGAGGCTACGAGCAGTACTTC
.,.,TRBV29-1,TRBJ2-7,CSGRDTIYEQYF,TGCAGCGGCAGGGACACAATCTACGAGCAGTACTTC
.,.,TRBV6-1,TRBJ2-7,CASSISYEQYF,TGTGCCAGCAGTATTAGCTACGAGCAGTACTTC
TRBD2,.,TRBV19,TRBJ2-1,CASSIRDYYNEQFF,TGTGCCAGTAGTATCAGGGACTACTACAATGAGCAGTTCTTC
TRBD1,.,TRBV7-2,TRBJ2-3,CASSFLIGGMSDTQYF,TGTGCCAGCAGCTTTTTGATAGGGGGCATGTCAGATACGCAGTATTTT
.,.,TRBV27,TRBJ2-7,CASSFLDEGNEQYF,TGTGCCAGCAGTTTCCTGGATGAGGGAAACGAGCAGTACTTC
.,.,TRBV6-6,TRBJ1-1,CASSYPPQSMNTEAFF,TGTGCCAGCAGTTACCCTCCACAAAGCATGAACACTGAAGCTTTCTTT
.,.,TRBV19,TRBJ2-1,CASSISADSYNEQFF,TGTGCCAGTAGTATATCAGCGGACTCCTACAATGAGCAGTTCTTC
.,.,TRBV27,TRBJ2-7,CASSFTGLAEQYF,TGTGCCAGCAGTTTCACCGGGCTGGCCGAGCAGTACTTC
.,.,TRBV6-1,TRBJ2-2,CASSEWVGLGELFF,TGTGCCAGCAGTGAATGGGTAGGCTTAGGGGAGCTGTTTTTT